One and the same sample provided the 18 T cell receptor beta chains below, sequenced in a study of blood T cell repertoires in COVID-19. Sequencing was performed with immunoSEQ multiplex PCR; in TCRdb, only in-frame clones are kept and a portion is missing. The sample holds around 160,000 clones, 85% to 90% seen once. Sequencing input: peripheral blood. The source of these receptors is a woman aged 70-85 years with COVID-19, enrolled during active disease.

In DNA form, the CDR3 reads TGTGCCAGCAGCTCAACAGGAACTAATGAAAAACTGTTTTTT. Translating gives CASSSTGTNEKLFF. J is TRBJ1-4 and V is TRBV5-6, with D possibly matching TRBD1 (5 bases). V was cut by 3 bases and J by 1 base, with 7 bases left in between. This CDR3 contains 14 residues. In germline, CDR1 is SGHDT, CDR2 YYEEEE.

This chain uses TRBV19 with TRBJ1-1, with D possibly TRBD1 on 5 matching bases. The V gene lost 7 bases and the J gene lost 2 bases, with 14 bases spanning the gap. In germline, CDR1 is LNHDA, CDR2 SQIVND (reference sequence). This CDR3 is built from 14 residues. The CDR3 DNA reads TGTGCCAGTAATAGGGGTTGGGGAAACACTGAAGCTTTCTTT. Translation: CASNRGWGNTEAFF.

CDR3 nucleotide sequence: TGCAGCGTTGAGAGGAGGGGAAAAGACTATGGCTACACCTTC. Translating gives CSVERRGKDYGYTF. The V call is TRBV29-1, the J call TRBJ1-2, with D perhaps TRBD1 (5 bases). CDR1 is SQVTM and CDR2 is ANQGSEA in the germline V gene. This CDR3 has 14 residues. V lost 3 bases, J lost 3 bases, and 14 bases lay in between. The variable domain in full, with the rest retrieved from reference TRBV29-1 and TRBJ1-2, is SAVISQKPSRDICQRGTSLTIQCQVDSQVTMMFWYRQQPGQSLTLIATANQGSEATYESGFVIDKFPISRPNLTFSTLTVSNMSPEDSSIYLCSVERRGKDYGYTFGSGTRLTVV.

The chain carries TRBV6-5 and TRBJ1-4, with D hard to call. Looked up from germline, CDR1 is MNHEY and CDR2 is SVGAGI. The CDR3 extends over 15 amino acids. V lost 0 bases to trimming and J lost 3 bases, with 8 bases between them. CDR3 coding DNA: TGTGCCAGCAGTTACTCGTCGAGTTCTAATGAAAAACTGTTTTTT. Translated: CASSYSSSSNEKLFF.

This chain links TRBV11-3 with TRBJ1-1; D may be TRBD1 (5 bases). The CDR3 loop spans 11 amino acids. Deletions cut 6 bases from V and 7 bases from J, with 9 bases between. Per germline, CDR1 SGHNT and CDR2 YENEEA. CDR3 DNA: TGTGCCAGCAGGAGGACAATTGAAGCTTTCTTT. It specifies CASRRTIEAFF. Based on the CDR3 plus reference TRBV11-3 and TRBJ1-1, the full variable domain is EAGVVQSPRYKIIEKKQPVAFWCNPISGHNTLYWYLQNLGQGPELLIRYENEEAVDDSQLPKDRFSAERLKGVDSTLKIQPAELGDSAVYLCASRRTIEAFFGQGTRLTVV.

The rearrangement joins TRBV6-5 to TRBJ2-6; unclear D gene. Trimming pared 4 bases from V and 0 bases from J, leaving 7 bases between. This CDR3 is built from 15 residues. Per germline, CDR1 MNHEY and CDR2 SVGAGI. The CDR3 nucleotides are TGTGCCAGCAGTTCCGGTAGCTCTGGGGCCAACGTCCTGACTTTC. Translated: CASSSGSSGANVLTF.

The chain has TRBV5-1 and TRBJ2-7; a weak D match, TRBD1 (6 bases). The germline gives CDR1 SGHRS, CDR2 YFSETQ. V gave up 0 bases and J gave up 3 bases, with 13 bases separating them. This CDR3 is built from 15 residues. CDR3: CASSLDRTANYEQYF. The CDR3 DNA is TGCGCCAGCAGCTTGGACAGGACAGCCAACTACGAGCAGTACTTC. The full variable domain, with the rest looked up from reference TRBV5-1 and TRBJ2-7, is KAGVTQTPRYLIKTRGQQVTLSCSPISGHRSVSWYQQTPGQGLQFLFEYFSETQRNKGNFPGRFSGRQFSNSRSEMNVSTLELGDSALYLCASSLDRTANYEQYFGPGTRLTVT.

The chain is built from TRBV6-6 and TRBJ2-5; 8 bases map to TRBD1. The CDR3 is 14 amino acids. Germline lookup yields CDR1 MNHNY and CDR2 SVGAGI (reference sequence). V was pared by 5 bases and J by 7 bases, with 9 bases of the junction left unmatched. The CDR3 loop is CASSRTGSTGTQYF. The CDR3 bases are TGTGCCAGCAGTAGGACAGGGTCGACGGGGACCCAGTACTTC.

V and J are TRBV6-2 or TRBV6-3 and TRBJ1-6; the match to TRBD1 covers 8 bases. Trimming cost V 8 bases and J 8 bases; bases outside gene matches: 8. Germline lookup yields CDR1 MNHEY and CDR2 SVGEGT. This CDR3 has 14 residues. The CDR3 DNA is TGTGCCAGCCGCCCGACAGGGGAGGATTCACCCCTCCACTTT. Amino acid sequence: CASRPTGEDSPLHF.

This clone was observed once. J is TRBJ1-6 and V is TRBV19; D remains ambiguous. With 1 base removed from V and 8 bases from J, the gap between germline ends came to 6 bases. This CDR3 spans 13 amino acids. Germline V gene data show CDR1 as LNHDA and CDR2 as SQIVND (reference sequence). The CDR3: CASSIGGDSPLHF. CDR3 DNA sequence: TGTGCCAGTAGTATAGGGGGAGATTCACCCCTCCACTTT.

V usage is TRBV7-9 and J usage is TRBJ2-1, with D unclear. Germline V gives CDR1 SEHNR, CDR2 FQNEAQ (reference sequence). V gave up 3 bases and J gave up 5 bases, with 14 bases separating them. This CDR3 is built from 15 residues. CDR3 coding DNA: TGTGCCAGCAGCTTTGGCGGCCCAAAGCACAATGAGCAGTTCTTC. Residues: CASSFGGPKHNEQFF.

The CDR3 region is CARITRQPGTYEQYF. The CDR3 nucleotides are TGTGCCAGAATCACCCGGCAGCCAGGCACTTACGAGCAGTACTTC. J is TRBJ2-7 and V is TRBV5-3; D not certain. TRBV5-3 is identified as an open reading frame with a role that is uncertain. The CDR3 is made up of 15 amino acids. V lost 6 bases to trimming and J lost 4 bases, with 20 bases between them.

This clone was observed a handful of times. The DNA for the CDR3 is TGTGCCACCAGTGATCCCTGGACTAGGCTAGCGGGGAAGAACACCGGGGAGCTGTTTTTT. It encodes CATSDPWTRLAGKNTGELFF. This chain uses TRBV24-1 with TRBJ2-2; 9 nucleotides match TRBD2. Germline CDR1 KGHDR, CDR2 SFDVKD. Germline trimming cut 3 bases from V and 1 base from J; bases unmatched to any gene: 14. The CDR3 spans 20 residues.

The chain employs TRBV28 and TRBJ2-7, with D maybe TRBD2 (6 bases). CDR1 MDHEN and CDR2 SYDVKM come from the germline V gene. Trimming took 6 bases from V and 1 from J, leaving 22 bases between them. This CDR3 has 17 amino acids. The CDR3: CASSRVWVADISYEQYF. Written as DNA, the CDR3 is TGTGCCAGCAGCCGAGTTTGGGTAGCGGACATTTCCTACGAGCAGTACTTC.

The V gene is TRBV14, the J gene TRBJ2-3; TRBD1 is a possible D gene (6 bases). CDR3 size: 15 residues. Germline lookup yields CDR1 SGHDN and CDR2 FVKESK. Trimming cost V 1 base and J 0 bases, with 8 bases left between them. CDR3 nucleotides: TGTGCCAGCAGCCAAGGCCAGGGGAGCACAGATACGCAGTATTTT. It translates to CASSQGQGSTDTQYF.

The table lists this clone with a count of one. The chain employs TRBV19 and TRBJ2-5; 12 positions match TRBD2. The J segment lost 5 bases and the V segment lost 6 bases, leaving 10 bases of the junction unmatched. Germline CDR1 is LNHDA and CDR2 is SQIVND (reference sequence). The length of the CDR3 is 16 residues. The CDR3 loop reads CASSEAGTSGRETQYF. In DNA form, the CDR3 reads TGTGCCAGTAGCGAAGCCGGGACTAGCGGGCGGGAGACCCAGTACTTC.

The chain joins TRBV15 to TRBJ1-4; no definite D call. CDR1 and CDR2 (germline): LNHNV, YYDKDF (reference sequence). This CDR3 region has 15 residues. V was trimmed by 1 base and J by 7 bases, leaving 13 bases between them. In nucleotides, the CDR3 is TGTGCCACCAGCAGAGCAACGGGGTTAGTTGAAAAACTGTTTTTT. It translates to CATSRATGLVEKLFF.

The chain is built from TRBV27 and TRBJ1-2, with a possible D match to TRBD1 (6 bases). This CDR3 has 16 residues. Looked up from germline, CDR1 is MNHEY and CDR2 is SMNVEV (reference sequence). Trimming left V 6 bases short and J 1 base short, with 18 bases between. CDR3 coding DNA: TGTGCCAGCAGCCCCTCCCTGGGGACAAATAACTATGGCTACACCTTC. Its protein is CASSPSLGTNNYGYTF.